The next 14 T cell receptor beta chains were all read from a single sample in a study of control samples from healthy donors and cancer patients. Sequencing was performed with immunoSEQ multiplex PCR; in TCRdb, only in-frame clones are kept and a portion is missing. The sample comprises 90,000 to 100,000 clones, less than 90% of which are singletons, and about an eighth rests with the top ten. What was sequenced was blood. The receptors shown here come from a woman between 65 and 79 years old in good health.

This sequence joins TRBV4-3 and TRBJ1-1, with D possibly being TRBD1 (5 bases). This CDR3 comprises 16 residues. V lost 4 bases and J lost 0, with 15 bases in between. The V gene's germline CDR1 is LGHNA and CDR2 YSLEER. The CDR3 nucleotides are TGCGCCAGCAGCCCGGGACGGACCCTCATGAACACTGAAGCTTTCTTT. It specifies CASSPGRTLMNTEAFF.

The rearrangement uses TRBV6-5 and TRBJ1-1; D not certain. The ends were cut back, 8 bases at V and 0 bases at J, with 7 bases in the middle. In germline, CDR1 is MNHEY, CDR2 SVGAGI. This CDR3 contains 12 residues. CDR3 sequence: CASRALNTEAFF. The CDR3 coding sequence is TGTGCCAGCCGGGCGCTGAACACTGAAGCTTTCTTT.

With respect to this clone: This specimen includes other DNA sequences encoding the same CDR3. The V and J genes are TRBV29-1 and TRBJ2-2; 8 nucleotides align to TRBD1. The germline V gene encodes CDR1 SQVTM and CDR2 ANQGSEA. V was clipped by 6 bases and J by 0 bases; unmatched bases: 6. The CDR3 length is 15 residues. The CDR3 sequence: CSVDPGGANTGELFF. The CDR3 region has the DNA TGCAGCGTCGACCCAGGGGGCGCGAACACCGGGGAGCTGTTTTTT.

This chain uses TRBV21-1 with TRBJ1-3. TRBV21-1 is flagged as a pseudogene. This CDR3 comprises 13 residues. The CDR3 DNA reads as TGTGCCAGCATCCCACTACCTGGAAACACCATATATTTT. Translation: CASIPLPGNTIYF.

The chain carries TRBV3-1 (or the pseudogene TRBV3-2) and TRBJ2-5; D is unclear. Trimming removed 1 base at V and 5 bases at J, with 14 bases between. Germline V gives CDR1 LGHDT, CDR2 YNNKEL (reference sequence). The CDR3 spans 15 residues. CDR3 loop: CASSQGGFGRETQYF. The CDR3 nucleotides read TGTGCCAGCAGCCAAGGGGGTTTCGGTCGTGAGACCCAGTACTTC.

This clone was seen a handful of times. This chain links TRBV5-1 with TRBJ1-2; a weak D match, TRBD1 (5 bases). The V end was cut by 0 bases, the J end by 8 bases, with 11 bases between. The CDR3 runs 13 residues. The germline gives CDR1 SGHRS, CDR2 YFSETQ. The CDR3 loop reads CASSLEDGGGYTF. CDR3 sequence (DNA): TGCGCCAGCAGCTTGGAGGATGGGGGAGGCTACACCTTC.

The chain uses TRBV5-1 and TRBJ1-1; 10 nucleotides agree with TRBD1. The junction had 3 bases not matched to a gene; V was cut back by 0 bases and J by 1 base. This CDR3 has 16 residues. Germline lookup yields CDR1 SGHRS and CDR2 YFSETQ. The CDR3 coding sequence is TGCGCCAGCAGCTTGGGACAGGGGGCAGGGAACACTGAAGCTTTCTTT. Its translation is CASSLGQGAGNTEAFF.

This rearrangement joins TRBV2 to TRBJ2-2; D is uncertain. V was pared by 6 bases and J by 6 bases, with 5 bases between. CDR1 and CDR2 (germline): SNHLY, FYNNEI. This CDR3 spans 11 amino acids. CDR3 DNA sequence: TGTGCCAGCAGCCTTTCCGGGGAGCTGTTTTTT. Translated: CASSLSGELFF. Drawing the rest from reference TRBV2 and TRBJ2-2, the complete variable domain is EPEVTQTPSHQVTQMGQEVILRCVPISNHLYFYWYRQILGQKVEFLVSFYNNEISEKSEIFDDQFSVERPDGSNFTLKIRSTKLEDSAMYFCASSLSGELFFGEGSRLTVL.

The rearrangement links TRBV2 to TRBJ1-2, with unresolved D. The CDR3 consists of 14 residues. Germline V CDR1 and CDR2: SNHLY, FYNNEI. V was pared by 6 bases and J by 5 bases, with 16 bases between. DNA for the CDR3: TGTGCCAGCAGCCAACAGAGCCCCAGATATGGCTACACCTTC. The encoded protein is CASSQQSPRYGYTF.

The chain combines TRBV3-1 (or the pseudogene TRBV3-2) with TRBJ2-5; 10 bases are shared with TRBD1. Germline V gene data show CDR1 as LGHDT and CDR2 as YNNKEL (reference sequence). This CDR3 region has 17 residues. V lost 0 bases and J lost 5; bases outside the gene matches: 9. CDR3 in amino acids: CASSQDGIPGQGETQYF. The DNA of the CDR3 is TGTGCCAGCAGCCAAGATGGAATCCCGGGACAGGGGGAGACCCAGTACTTC.

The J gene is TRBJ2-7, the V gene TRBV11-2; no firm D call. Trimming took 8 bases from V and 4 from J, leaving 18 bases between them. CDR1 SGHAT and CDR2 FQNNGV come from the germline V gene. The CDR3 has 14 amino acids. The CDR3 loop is CASAIDNPPYEQYF. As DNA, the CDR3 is TGTGCCAGCGCGATCGACAATCCTCCTTACGAGCAGTACTTC.

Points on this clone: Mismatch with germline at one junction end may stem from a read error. The CDR3 coding sequence is TGTGCTAGCAGCGTCGGGACTAGCGGGAGTGGGCCCGGGGAGCTGTTTTTT. Amino acid sequence: CASSVGTSGSGPGELFF. The chain is built from TRBV7-7 and TRBJ2-2; 14 bases align to TRBD2. Germline CDR1 reads SSHAT; CDR2 reads FNYEAQ (reference sequence). CDR3 length: 17 residues. The whole variable domain, filled in from reference TRBV7-7 and TRBJ2-2, reads GAGVSQSPRYKVTKRGQDVTLRCDPISSHATLYWYQQALGQGPEFLTYFNYEAQPDKSGLPSDRFSAERPEGSISTLTIQRTEQRDSAMYRCASSVGTSGSGPGELFFGEGSRLTVL.

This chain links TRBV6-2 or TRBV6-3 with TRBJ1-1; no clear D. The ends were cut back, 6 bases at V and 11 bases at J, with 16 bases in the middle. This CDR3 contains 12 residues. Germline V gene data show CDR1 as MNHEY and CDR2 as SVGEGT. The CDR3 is CASSPEASGAFF. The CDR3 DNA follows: TGTGCCAGCAGCCCCGAGGCCTCCGGGGCTTTCTTT.

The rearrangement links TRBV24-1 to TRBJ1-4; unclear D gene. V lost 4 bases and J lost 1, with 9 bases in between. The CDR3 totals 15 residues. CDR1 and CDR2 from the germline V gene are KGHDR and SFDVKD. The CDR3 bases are TGTGCCACCAGTGACCTGCTTGGAACTAATGAAAAACTGTTTTTT. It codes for CATSDLLGTNEKLFF.